The 20 T cell receptor beta chains presented below share a single source sample, sequenced in a study of T cell changes during pregnancy in multiple sclerosis. The table came from immunoSEQ multiplex PCR; TCRdb's copy has only in-frame clones and leaves some out. The sample includes around 40,000 clones, 90% to 95% of them seen just once. Sample: CD4+ T cells from peripheral blood mononuclear cells, taken in the third trimester of pregnancy. These TCRs come from a female donor with multiple sclerosis, enrolled in a pregnancy study.

The chain couples TRBV9 to TRBJ2-1, with 8 bases lining up with TRBD1. CDR1 and CDR2 (germline): SGDLS, YYNGEE. This CDR3 has 17 residues. V lost 0 bases to trimming and J lost 3 bases; unmatched junction nucleotides: 8. CDR3 DNA: TGTGCCAGCAGCGTAGGGCCGGGACAGGCGAACTACAATGAGCAGTTCTTC. Translated, it gives CASSVGPGQANYNEQFF.

The V and J genes are TRBV11-2 and TRBJ2-2, with D perhaps TRBD2 (6 bases). In germline, CDR1 is SGHAT, CDR2 FQNNGV. The CDR3 loop spans 17 amino acids. Between the trimmed V and J ends, which lost 5 bases and 5 bases, there was a span of 21 bases. The CDR3 is CASSQGLLLATTGELFF. The CDR3 DNA sequence: TGTGCCAGCAGCCAAGGGCTGCTCCTAGCGACAACCGGGGAGCTGTTTTTT.

The chain employs TRBV27 and TRBJ2-2; no definite D call. The CDR3 extends over 17 amino acids. V dropped 5 bases and J dropped 5 bases, with 21 bases sitting between them. CDR1 is MNHEY, CDR2 SMNVEV, per germline (reference sequence). In nucleotides, the CDR3 is TGTGCCAGCAGTCCCAACCTGAGGAGTCGCATTACCGGGGAGCTGTTTTTT. It codes for CASSPNLRSRITGELFF.

The chain carries TRBV27 and TRBJ2-7; 8 bases line up with TRBD2. The germline gives CDR1 MNHEY, CDR2 SMNVEV (reference sequence). V lost 3 bases to trimming and J lost 3 bases; unmatched junction nucleotides: 4. The CDR3 is 14 residues long. CDR3 sequence: CASSFASGSYEQYF. CDR3 in DNA: TGTGCCAGCAGTTTCGCCAGCGGGAGCTACGAGCAGTACTTC.

The J gene is TRBJ2-7, the V gene TRBV10-3; D perhaps matches TRBD1 (6 bases). Germline-derived CDR1 and CDR2 are ENHRY and SYGVKD. There are 14 residues in the CDR3. Trimming shortened V by 2 bases and J by 2 bases, and 10 bases separated the two germline ends. The CDR3 DNA sequence: TGTGCCATCAGTGAGCACAGGGACCCCTACGAGCAGTACTTC. This translates into CAISEHRDPYEQYF.

The genes are TRBV18 and TRBJ2-7; 7 bases are shared with TRBD1. Germline V gene lookup returns CDR1 KGHSH and CDR2 LQKENI. The CDR3 consists of 14 residues. V was pared by 4 bases and J by 4 bases, with 7 bases of the junction left unmatched. CDR3 loop: CASSRRQGVYEQYF. Here the CDR3 DNA reads TGTGCCAGCTCACGCCGACAGGGCGTGTACGAGCAGTACTTC.

This clone was seen a handful of times. This sequence joins TRBV30 and TRBJ1-1; D gene ambiguous. The CDR3 is 14 amino acids. In germline, CDR1 is GTSNPN, CDR2 SVGIG (reference sequence). V dropped 2 bases and J dropped 6 bases, with 16 bases sitting between them. DNA for the CDR3: TGTGCCTGGAGTAGCCCCCCATCCCGTTCTGAAGCTTTCTTT. Translation: CAWSSPPSRSEAFF.

The chain recombines TRBV10-1 with TRBJ2-3; 8 bases map to TRBD2. In germline, CDR1 is WNHNN, CDR2 SYGVQD (reference sequence). V shed 10 bases, J shed 0 bases, and the junction held 0 bases outside the gene matches. The CDR3 loop spans 12 amino acids. DNA for the CDR3: TGCGCCACTAGCGGGAGCACAGATACGCAGTATTTT. It translates to CATSGSTDTQYF.

This CDR3 is CASSQASGVGAGELFF. CDR3 nucleotide sequence: TGTGCCAGCAGCCAAGCTAGCGGGGTGGGGGCCGGGGAGCTGTTTTTT. The chain employs TRBV4-2 and TRBJ2-2, with TRBD2 matching over 9 bases. The CDR3 covers 16 residues. Germline loops: CDR1 LGHNA, CDR2 YNFKEQ. The ends lost 1 base at V and 6 bases at J; junction bases unmatched: 6.

The chain uses TRBV6-5 and TRBJ2-7; TRBD2 agrees at 8 bases. The V segment lost 0 bases and the J segment 5 bases; nucleotides outside the gene matches: 0. The CDR3 consists of 13 residues. From germline, CDR1 is MNHEY and CDR2 SVGAGI. CDR3 in DNA: TGTGCCAGCAGTTACTCAGCGGGGGACGAGCAGTACTTC. It codes for CASSYSAGDEQYF.

J is TRBJ2-5 and V is TRBV14, with a tentative D call TRBD2 (7 bases). The germline V gene has CDR1 SGHDN and CDR2 FVKESK. Trimming left V 3 bases short and J 3 bases short, with 23 bases between. The CDR3 totals 18 residues. The CDR3 sequence: CASSQGGLRGGNKETQYF. CDR3 bases: TGTGCCAGCAGCCAGGGGGGCTTGAGGGGGGGAAACAAAGAGACCCAGTACTTC.

This chain uses TRBV18 with TRBJ2-6; tentatively, D is TRBD1 (6 bases). Looked up from germline, CDR1 is KGHSH and CDR2 is LQKENI. V shed 1 base and J shed 2 bases, with 15 bases lying between them. The CDR3 contains 18 residues. The chain's CDR3 is CASSPLYRAGPGANVLTF. DNA for the CDR3: TGTGCCAGCTCACCACTATACAGGGCTGGGCCTGGGGCCAACGTCCTGACTTTC.

The chain is built from TRBV19 and TRBJ2-7, with 8 positions matching TRBD2. The CDR3 contains 15 residues. With V trimmed by 2 bases and J by 7 bases, 10 bases remained unmatched. Germline V gene sequence: CDR1 LNHDA, CDR2 SQIVND (reference sequence). The DNA for the CDR3 is TGTGCCAGTAGTATAACGGCGGGAGGAATGGAAGAGCAGTACTTC. Residues: CASSITAGGMEEQYF.

The CDR3 protein is CATSGQGPSYEQYF. CDR3 nucleotides: TGTGCCACTTCGGGACAGGGCCCTTCCTACGAGCAGTACTTC. The chain couples TRBV2 to TRBJ2-7; TRBD1 matches at 9 bases. Trimming removed 10 bases from V and 1 base from J; junction bases left unmatched: 8. Germline V gene lookup returns CDR1 SNHLY and CDR2 FYNNEI. This CDR3 is 14 amino acids long.

The chain links TRBV19 to TRBJ2-7, with 13 bases matching TRBD2. The V gene's germline CDR1 is LNHDA and CDR2 SQIVND (reference sequence). CDR3 length: 16 amino acids. With V trimmed by 5 bases and J by 0 bases, 4 bases remained unmatched. CDR3 in DNA: TGTGCCAGTAGTCCCCGGACTAGCGGGAGCTCCTACGAGCAGTACTTC. It is translated as CASSPRTSGSSYEQYF.

The chain couples TRBV5-6 to TRBJ2-3; D may be TRBD2 (6 bases). Per the germline V gene, CDR1 is SGHDT and CDR2 is YYEEEE. The CDR3 runs to 17 residues. V was pared by 4 bases and J by 0 bases, with 18 bases between. DNA for the CDR3: TGTGCCAGCAGCCCGACTTACCCTAGCGTCAGCACAGATACGCAGTATTTT. Its protein is CASSPTYPSVSTDTQYF.

The chain joins TRBV11-2 to TRBJ1-2, with 7 nucleotides matching TRBD1. CDR3 length: 13 amino acids. CDR1 is SGHAT, CDR2 FQNNGV, per germline. J gave up 4 bases and V 4 bases, and 3 bases lay outside the gene matches. The CDR3 DNA follows: TGTGCCAGCAGCTCGGGACAGTTCTATGGCTACACCTTC. Amino acid sequence: CASSSGQFYGYTF.

This clone was seen once. The DNA for the CDR3 is TGTGCCAGCTTCCTTTTAGCGGGAGAGACGGGCGAGCAGTACTTC. Its translation is CASFLLAGETGEQYF. This chain uses TRBV28 with TRBJ2-7; 9 nucleotides line up with TRBD2. With 8 bases clipped from V and 6 bases from J, the junction kept 14 bases outside the gene matches. Germline V lookup: CDR1 MDHEN, CDR2 SYDVKM. The CDR3 is 15 residues long.

The chain employs TRBV5-1 and TRBJ2-1; possibly TRBD2 for D (6 bases). V lost 0 bases and J 2 bases, leaving 6 bases between the germline ends. The CDR3 spans 14 residues. Per germline, CDR1 SGHRS and CDR2 YFSETQ. CDR3 DNA: TGCGCCAGCAGCTTGGGACTAGCCTACAATGAGCAGTTCTTC. Protein: CASSLGLAYNEQFF. Looking up the rest from reference TRBV5-1 and TRBJ2-1 gives the full variable domain: KAGVTQTPRYLIKTRGQQVTLSCSPISGHRSVSWYQQTPGQGLQFLFEYFSETQRNKGNFPGRFSGRQFSNSRSEMNVSTLELGDSALYLCASSLGLAYNEQFFGPGTRLTVL.

The chain carries TRBV18 and TRBJ2-7; no definite D call. The V gene lost 5 bases and the J gene lost 0 bases, with 17 bases spanning the gap. The V gene's germline CDR1 is KGHSH and CDR2 LQKENI. The CDR3 spans 16 residues. As DNA, the CDR3 is TGTGCCAGCTCATCAAGTATCGCCCCGAGCTCCTACGAGCAGTACTTC. Translating it yields CASSSSIAPSSYEQYF.